This T cell receptor (beta chain) was found in a study of CD4 T cell repertoires in COVID-19. Donors had recovered from mild-to-severe COVID-19. This clone was seen a few times. Clones were sequenced by immunoSEQ multiplex PCR, and TCRdb holds only the in-frame ones, with some missing. There are fewer than 100,000 clones in the sample; roughly 80% occur only once, and roughly 0.6% lies in the top ten. Trimming at V came to 5 bases and at J to 0 bases, leaving 6 bases not matched to a gene. The length of the CDR3 is 15 residues. Germline-derived CDR1 and CDR2 are MNHEY and SVGEGT. The source of this sequence is a human donor who had COVID-19. Sequencing was performed on CD4+ T cells from peripheral blood, taken after recovery from COVID-19. The rearrangement uses TRBV6-2 or TRBV6-3 and TRBJ2-7; 8 bases fit TRBD1. The CDR3 nucleotides are TGTGCCAGCAGTAAGACAGGGGCAACCTCCTACGAGCAGTACTTC. Its translation is CASSKTGATSYEQYF.